This TCR beta chain came from a study of shared clonotypes between healthy human individuals. On the study more broadly: Per donor, CD8 memory used one plate, CD8 naive used two, CD4 memory used three and CD4 naive used three.

The CD4+ fraction was divided into a CD45RA+ naive subset and a CD45RA-negative memory subset. J gave up 4 bases and V 5 bases, and 10 bases lay outside the gene matches. This CDR3 spans 16 amino acids. Germline V gives CDR1 MDHEN, CDR2 SYDVKM. The data were produced by immunoSEQ multiplex PCR, yet TCRdb's version contains in-frame clones alone and is incomplete. The repertoire holds 2.3 million or so clones, with more than 85% as singletons. Sequencing input: naive CD4+ T cells from PBMCs. Subset here: CD45RA+ positively selected. This sequence was found in a man aged 18 to 29 in good health. Some clones in this sample may be carry-over from other donors' samples. This chain links TRBV28 with TRBJ2-5; 10 positions match TRBD1. CDR3 sequence: CASSRTWGTGAETQYF. In DNA form, the CDR3 reads TGTGCCAGCAGTCGAACGTGGGGGACAGGGGCAGAGACCCAGTACTTC.